These 11 T cell receptor beta chains were all obtained from the same sample, sequenced in a study of T cell responses to AZD1222 COVID-19 vaccine. Clones were sequenced by immunoSEQ multiplex PCR, and TCRdb holds only the in-frame ones, with some missing. The data hold around 140,000 clones, with roughly 88% observed a single time. Sequences were derived from peripheral blood, sampled on day 0 of AZD1222 vaccination. These receptors were obtained from an adult in good health.

The chain combines TRBV15 with TRBJ1-1; D remains ambiguous. This CDR3 has 15 amino acids. V was trimmed by 3 bases and J by 1 base, leaving 12 bases between them. From germline, CDR1 is LNHNV and CDR2 YYDKDF (reference sequence). In DNA form, the CDR3 reads TGTGCCACCAGCAGGAGAGGTAGTGAGAACACTGAAGCTTTCTTT. This sequence encodes CATSRRGSENTEAFF.

This chain uses TRBV5-5 with TRBJ2-3; tentative D call: TRBD2 (6 bases). This CDR3 has 14 amino acids. V lost 2 bases to trimming and J lost 4 bases, with 11 bases between them. CDR1 and CDR2 from the germline V gene are SGHKS and YYEKEE (reference sequence). This chain's CDR3 is CASSFWGVADTQYF. The CDR3 coding sequence is TGTGCCAGCAGCTTTTGGGGGGTTGCAGATACGCAGTATTTT.

This rearrangement joins TRBV24-1 to TRBJ2-7, with a weak D call TRBD2 (6 bases). In germline, CDR1 is KGHDR, CDR2 SFDVKD. The CDR3 covers 13 residues. The V gene lost 7 bases and the J gene lost 2 bases, with 11 bases spanning the gap. The CDR3 protein is CATSRDSTYEQYF. CDR3 sequence (DNA): TGTGCCACCAGCAGGGACTCCACCTACGAGCAGTACTTC.

The V and J genes are TRBV18 and TRBJ1-6; 9 bases match TRBD1. Germline trimming cut 4 bases from V and 5 bases from J; bases unmatched to any gene: 3. The CDR3 runs 15 residues. From germline, CDR1 is KGHSH and CDR2 LQKENI. CDR3 in amino acids: CASSLGTGNNSPLHF. DNA of the CDR3: TGTGCCAGCTCACTAGGGACAGGGAATAATTCACCCCTCCACTTT.

V and J are TRBV27 and TRBJ2-5; possible D gene TRBD1, 6 bases. The J call may be incorrect, as the DNA end agrees better with TRBJ2-7. From germline, CDR1 is MNHEY and CDR2 SMNVEV (reference sequence). CDR3 size: 15 residues. The CDR3 loop is CASASGRTVSYEQYF. DNA of the CDR3: TGTGCCAGCGCGTCGGGACGGACAGTGTCCTACGAGCAGTACTTC.

The chain employs TRBV19 and TRBJ1-5, with 9 bases aligning to TRBD1. Trimming at V came to 4 bases and at J to 5 bases, leaving 9 bases not matched to a gene. Germline V lookup: CDR1 LNHDA, CDR2 SQIVND (reference sequence). The CDR3 loop spans 16 amino acids. The DNA of the CDR3 is TGTGCCAGTAGTACCTTCCCGACAGGGGGTCATCAGCCCCAGCATTTT. Translating it yields CASSTFPTGGHQPQHF.

The chain combines TRBV20-1 with TRBJ2-7; either TRBD1 or TRBD2 may supply D (5 bases each). The CDR3 spans 14 residues. Trimming left V 3 bases short and J 2 bases short, with 14 bases between. The germline gives CDR1 DFQATT, CDR2 SNEGSKA (reference sequence). The CDR3 DNA follows: TGCAGTGCTAGTATGGGACCCCAGACCTACGAGCAGTACTTC. It translates to CSASMGPQTYEQYF.

The chain links TRBV6-5 to TRBJ1-4; D gene uncertain. This CDR3 has 14 residues. Trimming left V 2 bases short and J 7 bases short, with 11 bases between. From germline, CDR1 is MNHEY and CDR2 SVGAGI. The CDR3, as DNA: TGTGCCAGCAGTTACCGGGGTCTTGGTGAAAAACTGTTTTTT. It translates to CASSYRGLGEKLFF.

The chain joins TRBV10-3 to TRBJ1-1, with 9 bases aligning to TRBD1. The germline V gene has CDR1 ENHRY and CDR2 SYGVKD. V gave up 6 bases and J gave up 3 bases; unmatched junction bases: 8. The CDR3 has 15 amino acids. The DNA of the CDR3 is TGTGCCATCAGGCCCTTACAGGGGGCTGACACTGAAGCTTTCTTT. Protein product: CAIRPLQGADTEAFF.

This clone was counted between two and nine times. As DNA, the CDR3 is TGTGCCAGCAGTTACTCTACCCAAGCTTTCTTT. This translates into CASSYSTQAFF. The chain is built from TRBV6-5 and TRBJ1-1; D call uncertain. The CDR3 covers 11 residues. V gave up 0 bases and J gave up 9 bases, with 5 bases separating them. Germline loops: CDR1 MNHEY, CDR2 SVGAGI.

This clone has only one observation. The chain is built from TRBV11-2 and TRBJ2-5, with D perhaps matching TRBD2 (7 bases). The germline V gene encodes CDR1 SGHAT and CDR2 FQNNGV. The CDR3 consists of 17 residues. V lost 5 bases and J lost 5, with 24 bases in between. The CDR3 reads CASSPLWGGPRGETQYF. In nucleotides, the CDR3 is TGTGCCAGCAGCCCGTTGTGGGGGGGCCCCCGGGGGGAGACCCAGTACTTC.